This TCR beta chain derives from a study of response to subunit inactivated influenza vaccine. TCRdb reanalysed the RT-PCR reads using MiXCR and keeps one entry per CDR3 protein. The sample consists of some 500,000 distinct CDR3 sequences, over 10% of them appearing once. Notes on the study in general: T cells newly recruited by each seasonal influenza vaccination are few, the authors suggested.

This clonotype has only a few counts. The antigen remains unidentified. Germline loops: CDR1 DFQATT, CDR2 SNEGSKA (reference sequence). This CDR3 is 15 amino acids long. This chain joins TRBV20-1 and TRBJ1-5; TRBD1 aligns across 9 bases. Sequenced here: PBMCs from blood, sampled 45 days after vaccination. The TCR originated in a middle-aged man who received an inactivated influenza vaccine. In nucleotides, the CDR3 is TGCAGCGCCTTGACAGGGGGAATGGGCAATCAGCCCCAGCATTTT. Residues: CSALTGGMGNQPQHF.